These T cell receptor beta chains were read from a single sample in a study of blood T cell repertoires in COVID-19. Only in-frame clones appear in the TCRdb table, and some are missing; sequencing was by immunoSEQ multiplex PCR. The profile shows about 120,000 clones, around 86% of them singletons. Sequencing input: peripheral blood. Source of these receptors: a woman aged 70-85 years with acute or convalescent COVID-19. Each CDR3 is given with its conserved first and last residue. A D gene is named only where the DNA matches it firmly. Size tells how often a clone was seen (once, few, many) or the class of an expanded clone, and some rows leave it out.

.,TRBV28,TRBJ2-5,.,TGTGCCAGCAGTTTAGCCCAGGGGATCGCGGAGACCCAGTACTTC,CASSLAQGIAETQYF
TRBD1,TRBV28,TRBJ1-2,.,TGTGCCAGCCGAAAACAGGGGGCAAATAACTATGGCTACACCTTC,CASRKQGANNYGYTF
TRBD1,TRBV24-1,TRBJ1-1,.,TGTGCCACCAGTGATACCCCGGGACAGGGCAGGATGAACACTGAAGCTTTCTTT,CATSDTPGQGRMNTEAFF
TRBD1,TRBV29-1,TRBJ1-1,.,TGCAGCGCCCAGGGACAGCTGAACACTGAAGCTTTCTTT,CSAQGQLNTEAFF
TRBD1,TRBV19,TRBJ1-2,.,TGTGCCAGTAGCCGGACAGGGACCTATGGCTACACCTTC,CASSRTGTYGYTF
TRBD1,TRBV6-5,TRBJ1-2,.,TGTGCCAGCAGGAAGGGACAGTCCTATGGCTACACCTTC,CASRKGQSYGYTF
.,TRBV30,TRBJ1-4,.,TGTGCCTGGTGTACAGGACCTAATGAAAAACTGTTTTTT,CAWCTGPNEKLFF
.,TRBV5-5,TRBJ1-5,.,TGTGCCAGCAGCCCGACAGGCTCTGGGCCCCAGCATTTT,CASSPTGSGPQHF
.,TRBV7-9,TRBJ2-5,.,TGTGCCAGCAGCTTAGCAGGGAGAGAAGAGACCCAGTACTTC,CASSLAGREETQYF
.,TRBV25-1,TRBJ2-2,.,TGTGCCAGCAGTGAATCTGGGGGCCCGAACACCGGGGAGCTGTTTTTT,CASSESGGPNTGELFF
TRBD1,TRBV10-3,TRBJ2-7,.,TGTGCCATCAGTGGCCGGGACAGACTTCTGGAGCAGTACTTC,CAISGRDRLLEQYF
TRBD2,TRBV7-2,TRBJ2-3,.,TGTGCCAGCAGCTTAGTGGCGCGGGGGTGGGATACGCAGTATTTT,CASSLVARGWDTQYF
TRBD2,TRBV10-3,TRBJ2-7,.,TGTGCCATCAGTCGTAGCGGGGGGGCCCTCGAGCAGTACTTC,CAISRSGGALEQYF
TRBD2,TRBV28,TRBJ2-1,once,TGTGCCAGCACTCACCTAGCGGGGATCCTCAATGAGCAGTTCTTC,CASTHLAGILNEQFF